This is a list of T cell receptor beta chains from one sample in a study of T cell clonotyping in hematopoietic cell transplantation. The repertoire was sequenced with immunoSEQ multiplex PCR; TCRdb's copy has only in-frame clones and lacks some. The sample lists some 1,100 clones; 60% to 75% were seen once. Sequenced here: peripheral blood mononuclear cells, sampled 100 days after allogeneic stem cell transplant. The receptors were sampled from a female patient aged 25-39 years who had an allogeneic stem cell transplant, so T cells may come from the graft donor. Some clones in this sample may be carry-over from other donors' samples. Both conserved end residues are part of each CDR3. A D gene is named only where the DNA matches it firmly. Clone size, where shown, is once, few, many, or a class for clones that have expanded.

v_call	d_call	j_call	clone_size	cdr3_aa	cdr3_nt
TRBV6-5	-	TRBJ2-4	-	CASSYSLAKNIQYF	TGTGCCAGCAGTTATAGTCTAGCCAAAAACATTCAGTACTTC
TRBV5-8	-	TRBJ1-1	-	CASSLGGGVTEAFF	TGTGCCAGCAGCTTGGGTGGAGGCGTGACTGAAGCTTTCTTT
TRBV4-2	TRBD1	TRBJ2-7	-	CASSQDGGQVGLEQYF	TGTGCCAGCAGCCAAGATGGGGGACAGGTGGGTCTCGAGCAGTACTTC
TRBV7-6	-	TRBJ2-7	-	CASSLGAGSIEYF	TGTGCCAGCAGCTTAGGGGCAGGCTCCATCGAGTACTTC
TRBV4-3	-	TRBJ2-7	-	CASSQDWVGAYEQYF	TGCGCCAGCAGCCAAGACTGGGTAGGGGCCTACGAGCAGTACTTC
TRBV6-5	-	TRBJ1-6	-	CASTILQGVNSPLHF	TGTGCCAGCACCATTCTCCAGGGAGTTAATTCACCCCTCCACTTT
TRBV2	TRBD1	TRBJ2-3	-	CASETGTGGTDTQYF	TGTGCCAGCGAGACCGGGACAGGGGGCACAGATACGCAGTATTTT
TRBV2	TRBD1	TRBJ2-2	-	CASTRDRGYTGELFF	TGTGCCAGCACCCGGGACAGGGGGTACACCGGGGAGCTGTTTTTT
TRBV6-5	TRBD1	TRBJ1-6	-	CASSPDRTYNSPLHF	TGTGCCAGCAGCCCGGACAGGACCTATAATTCACCCCTCCACTTT
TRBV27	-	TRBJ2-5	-	CASRGSRGSQETQYF	TGTGCCAGCAGGGGGTCTCGGGGTAGCCAAGAGACCCAGTACTTC
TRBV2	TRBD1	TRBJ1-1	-	CASSLPGQDTPGTEAFF	TGTGCCAGCAGTCTCCCGGGACAGGACACCCCGGGCACTGAAGCTTTCTTT
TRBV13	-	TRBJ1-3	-	CASSPLPEGSNTIYF	TGTGCCAGCAGCCCCCTCCCGGAGGGGTCGAACACCATATATTTT
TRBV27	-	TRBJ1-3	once	CASSLSRLSGNTIYF	TGTGCCAGCAGTTTATCGCGCCTCTCTGGAAACACCATATATTTT
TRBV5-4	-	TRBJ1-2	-	CASSSSSGAHYGYTF	TGTGCCAGCAGCTCATCGTCAGGGGCCCACTATGGCTACACCTTC
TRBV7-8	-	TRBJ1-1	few	CASSFQGTTEAFF	TGTGCCAGCAGCTTTCAGGGGACCACTGAAGCTTTCTTT
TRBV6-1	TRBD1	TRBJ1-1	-	CASRDRGENTEAFF	TGTGCCAGCAGGGACAGGGGGGAGAACACTGAAGCTTTCTTT
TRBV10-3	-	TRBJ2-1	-	CAISEFPGGQTSDEQFF	TGTGCCATCAGTGAGTTTCCAGGGGGGCAGACTAGCGATGAGCAGTTCTTC
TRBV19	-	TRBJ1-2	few	CASSKQKLDRRDPNYGYTF	TGTGCCAGTAGTAAACAGAAATTGGATAGACGGGACCCTAACTATGGCTACACCTTC
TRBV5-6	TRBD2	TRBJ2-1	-	CASSLLAGVNEQFF	TGTGCCAGCAGCTTGTTGGCGGGGGTGAATGAGCAGTTCTTC
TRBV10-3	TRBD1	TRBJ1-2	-	CAITLTGDGYTF	TGTGCCATCACCCTGACAGGGGATGGCTACACCTTC
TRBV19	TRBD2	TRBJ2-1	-	CASSMTSGGYNEQFF	TGTGCCAGTAGTATGACTAGCGGGGGATACAATGAGCAGTTCTTC
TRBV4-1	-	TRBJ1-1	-	CASSQERFENTEAFF	TGCGCCAGCAGCCAAGAGCGGTTTGAGAACACTGAAGCTTTCTTT
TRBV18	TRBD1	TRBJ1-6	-	CASSPRGQGNNSPLHF	TGTGCCAGCTCACCAAGAGGACAGGGGAATAATTCACCCCTCCACTTT
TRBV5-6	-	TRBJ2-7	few	CASSSPAGVYEQYF	TGTGCCAGCAGCTCCCCCGCCGGAGTCTACGAGCAGTACTTC
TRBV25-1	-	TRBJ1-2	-	CASSALREGYTF	TGTGCCAGCAGTGCCCTAAGGGAAGGCTACACCTTC
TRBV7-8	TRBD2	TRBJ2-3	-	CASSLSGGSTDTQYF	TGTGCCAGCAGCTTATCCGGGGGGAGCACAGATACGCAGTATTTT
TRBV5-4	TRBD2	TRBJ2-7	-	CASSSVGGVIYEQYF	TGTGCCAGCAGCTCCGTTGGGGGGGTCATTTACGAGCAGTACTTC
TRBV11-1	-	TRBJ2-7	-	CASSLSMGAHEQYF	TGTGCCAGCAGCTTAAGTATGGGGGCCCACGAGCAGTACTTC
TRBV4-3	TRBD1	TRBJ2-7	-	CASSQDNRGRSYEQYF	TGCGCCAGCAGCCAAGATAACAGGGGCCGATCCTACGAGCAGTACTTC
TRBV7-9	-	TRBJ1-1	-	CASSLTLMNTEAFF	TGTGCCAGCAGCCTCACACTCATGAACACTGAAGCTTTCTTT
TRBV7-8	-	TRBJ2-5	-	CASRTVVEETQYF	TGTGCCAGCCGGACAGTTGTTGAAGAGACCCAGTACTTC
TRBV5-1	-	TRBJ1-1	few	CASSGKNEAFF	TGCGCCAGCAGCGGGAAGAATGAAGCTTTCTTT
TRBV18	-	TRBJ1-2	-	CASSPLEGDGYTF	TGTGCCAGCTCACCACTAGAAGGGGATGGCTACACCTTC
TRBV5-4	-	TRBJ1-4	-	CASSLGTFATNEKLFF	TGTGCCAGCAGCTTGGGGACTTTTGCAACTAATGAAAAACTGTTTTTT
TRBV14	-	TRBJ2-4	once	CASSLLEGRGNIQYF	TGTGCCAGCAGCCTGTTGGAGGGGCGAGGAAACATTCAGTACTTC
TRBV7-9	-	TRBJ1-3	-	CASSLGPPGNTIYF	TGTGCCAGCAGCTTAGGACCTCCTGGAAACACCATATATTTT
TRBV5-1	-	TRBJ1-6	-	CASSLAQGYNSPLHF	TGCGCCAGCAGCTTGGCTCAGGGCTATAATTCACCCCTCCACTTT
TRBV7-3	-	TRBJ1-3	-	CASRGAGNTIYF	TGTGCCAGCAGGGGGGCTGGAAACACCATATATTTT
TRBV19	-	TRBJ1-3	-	CASSIAKVDSGNTIYF	TGTGCCAGTAGCATCGCTAAGGTTGACTCTGGAAACACCATATATTTT
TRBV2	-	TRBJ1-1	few	CASSVAGRRMNTEAFF	TGTGCCAGCAGCGTCGCAGGGCGTAGAATGAACACTGAAGCTTTCTTT
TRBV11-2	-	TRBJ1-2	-	CASSLDGGGSSGYTF	TGTGCCAGCAGCTTAGATGGGGGCGGCAGTTCGGGCTACACCTTC
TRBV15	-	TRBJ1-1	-	CATTLSWDAVEAFF	TGTGCCACCACCCTCTCCTGGGACGCCGTTGAAGCTTTCTTT
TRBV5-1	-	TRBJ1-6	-	CASSLDSVGDSPLHF	TGCGCCAGCAGCTTAGACTCTGTTGGTGATTCACCCCTCCACTTT
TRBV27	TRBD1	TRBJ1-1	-	CASSATGKGTMNTEAFF	TGTGCCAGCAGCGCGACAGGGAAGGGAACCATGAACACTGAAGCTTTCTTT
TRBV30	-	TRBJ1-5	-	CAWSEVFNQPQHF	TGTGCCTGGAGTGAGGTATTCAATCAGCCCCAGCATTTT
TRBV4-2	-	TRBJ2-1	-	CASSQDGAREQFF	TGTGCCAGCAGCCAAGACGGAGCCCGTGAGCAGTTCTTC
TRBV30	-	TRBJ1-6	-	CAWSGQTNSPLHF	TGTGCCTGGAGTGGACAGACTAATTCACCCCTCCACTTT